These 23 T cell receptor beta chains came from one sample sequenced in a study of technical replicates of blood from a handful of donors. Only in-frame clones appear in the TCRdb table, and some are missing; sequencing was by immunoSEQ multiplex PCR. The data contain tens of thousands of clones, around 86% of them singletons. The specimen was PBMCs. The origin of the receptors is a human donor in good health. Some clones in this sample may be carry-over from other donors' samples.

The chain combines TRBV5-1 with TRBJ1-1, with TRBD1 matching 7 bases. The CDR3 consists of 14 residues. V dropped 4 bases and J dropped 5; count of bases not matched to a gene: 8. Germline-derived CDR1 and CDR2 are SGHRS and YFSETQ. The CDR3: CASSLNRGGTEAFF. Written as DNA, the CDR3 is TGCGCCAGCAGCCTTAACAGGGGTGGAACTGAAGCTTTCTTT.

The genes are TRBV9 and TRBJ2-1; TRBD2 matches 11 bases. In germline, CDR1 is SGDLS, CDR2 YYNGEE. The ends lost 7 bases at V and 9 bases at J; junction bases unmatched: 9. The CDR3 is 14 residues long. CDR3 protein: CASALAGDRGEQFF. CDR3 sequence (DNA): TGTGCCAGCGCACTAGCGGGAGATAGGGGTGAGCAGTTCTTC.

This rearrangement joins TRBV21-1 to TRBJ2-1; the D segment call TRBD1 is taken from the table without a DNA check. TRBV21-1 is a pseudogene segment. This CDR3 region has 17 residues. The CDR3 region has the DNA TGTGCCAGCAGCAAAGGTCGGGACAGATTTGCATGCAATGAGCAGTTCTTC. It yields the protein CASSKGRDRFACNEQFF.

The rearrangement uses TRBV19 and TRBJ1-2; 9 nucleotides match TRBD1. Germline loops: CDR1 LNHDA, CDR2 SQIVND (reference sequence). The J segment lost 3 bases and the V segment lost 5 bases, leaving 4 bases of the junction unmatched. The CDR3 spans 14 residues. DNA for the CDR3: TGTGCCAGTAGTCCGGGACAGGGATACTATGGCTACACCTTC. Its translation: CASSPGQGYYGYTF.

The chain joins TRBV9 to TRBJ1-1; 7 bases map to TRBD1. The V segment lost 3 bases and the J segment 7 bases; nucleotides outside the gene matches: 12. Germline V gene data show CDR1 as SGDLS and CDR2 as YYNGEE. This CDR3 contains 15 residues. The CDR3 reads CASSERATGDGEAFF. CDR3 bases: TGTGCCAGCAGCGAAAGAGCTACAGGGGACGGTGAAGCTTTCTTT.

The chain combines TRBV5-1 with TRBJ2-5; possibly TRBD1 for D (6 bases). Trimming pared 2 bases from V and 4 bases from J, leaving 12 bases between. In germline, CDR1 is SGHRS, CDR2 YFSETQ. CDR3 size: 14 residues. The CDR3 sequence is CASSFGGARETQYF. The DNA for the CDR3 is TGCGCCAGCAGCTTTGGGGGCGCGAGAGAGACCCAGTACTTC.

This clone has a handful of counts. CDR3 protein: CASSGGGGKAGELFF. The CDR3 nucleotides read TGTGCCAGCTCTGGAGGTGGGGGGAAAGCCGGGGAGCTGTTTTTT. V is TRBV9 and J is TRBJ2-2; D is perhaps TRBD2 (6 bases). Germline V gene sequence: CDR1 SGDLS, CDR2 YYNGEE. CDR3 length: 15 residues. Trimming took off 7 bases at V and 6 bases at J, with 19 bases between the two ends.

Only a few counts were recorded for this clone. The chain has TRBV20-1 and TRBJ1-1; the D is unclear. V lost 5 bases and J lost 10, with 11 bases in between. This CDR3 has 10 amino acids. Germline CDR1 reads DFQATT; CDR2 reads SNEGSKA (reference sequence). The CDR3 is CSAGGGRAFF. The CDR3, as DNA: TGCAGTGCTGGTGGAGGGAGAGCTTTCTTT.

The DNA for the CDR3 is TGTGCCGGAGTGAGACAGGGGAACACCGGGGAGCTGTTTTTT. It is translated as CAGVRQGNTGELFF. The genes are TRBV6-5 and TRBJ2-2; the match to TRBD1 covers 7 bases. Germline CDR1 is MNHEY and CDR2 is SVGAGI. The CDR3 contains 14 residues. The junction had 7 bases not matched to a gene; V was cut back by 11 bases and J by 1 base.

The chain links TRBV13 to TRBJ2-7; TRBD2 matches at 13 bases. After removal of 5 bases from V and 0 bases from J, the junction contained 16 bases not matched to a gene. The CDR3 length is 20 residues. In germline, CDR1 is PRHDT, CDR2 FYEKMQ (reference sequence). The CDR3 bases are TGTGCCAGCAGCGCCCTAGAACGACTAGCGGGGGGTAATACCTCCTACGAGCAGTACTTC. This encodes CASSALERLAGGNTSYEQYF.

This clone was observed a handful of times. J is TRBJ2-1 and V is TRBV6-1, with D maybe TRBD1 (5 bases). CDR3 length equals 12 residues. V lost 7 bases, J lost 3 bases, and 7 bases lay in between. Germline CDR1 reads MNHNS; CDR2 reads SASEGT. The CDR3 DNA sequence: TGTGCCAGCAAAGGACACTACAATGAGCAGTTCTTC. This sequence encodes CASKGHYNEQFF.

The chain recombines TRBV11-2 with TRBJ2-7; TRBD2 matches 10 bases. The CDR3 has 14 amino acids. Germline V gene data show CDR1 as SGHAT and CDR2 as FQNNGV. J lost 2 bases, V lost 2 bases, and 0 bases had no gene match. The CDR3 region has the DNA TGTGCCAGCAGCTTAAGCGGGAGGGCCTACGAGCAGTACTTC. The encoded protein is CASSLSGRAYEQYF.

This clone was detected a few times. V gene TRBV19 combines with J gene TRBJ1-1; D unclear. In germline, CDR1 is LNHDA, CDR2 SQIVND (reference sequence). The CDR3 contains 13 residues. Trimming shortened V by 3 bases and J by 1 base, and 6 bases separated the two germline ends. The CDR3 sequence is CASSIGENTEAFF. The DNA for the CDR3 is TGTGCCAGTAGTATCGGAGAGAACACTGAAGCTTTCTTT.

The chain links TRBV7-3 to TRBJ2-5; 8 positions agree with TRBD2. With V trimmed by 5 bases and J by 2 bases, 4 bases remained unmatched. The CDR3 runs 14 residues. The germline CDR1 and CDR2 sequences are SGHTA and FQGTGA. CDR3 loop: CASSPGGAQETQYF. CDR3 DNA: TGTGCCAGCAGCCCCGGGGGGGCGCAAGAGACCCAGTACTTC.

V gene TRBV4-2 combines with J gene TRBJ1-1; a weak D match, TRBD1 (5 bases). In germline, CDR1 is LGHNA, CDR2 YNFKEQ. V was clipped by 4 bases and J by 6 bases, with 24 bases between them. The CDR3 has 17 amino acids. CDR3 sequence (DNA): TGTGCCAGCAGCCTACCTAGCTGGGGAGGGACGCCGGCTGAAGCTTTCTTT. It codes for CASSLPSWGGTPAEAFF.

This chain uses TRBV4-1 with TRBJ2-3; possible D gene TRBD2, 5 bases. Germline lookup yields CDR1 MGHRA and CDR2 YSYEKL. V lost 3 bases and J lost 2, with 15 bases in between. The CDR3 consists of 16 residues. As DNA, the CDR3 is TGCGCCAGCAGCCAGTTCCCGGGAACCTCCACAGATACGCAGTATTTT. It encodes CASSQFPGTSTDTQYF.

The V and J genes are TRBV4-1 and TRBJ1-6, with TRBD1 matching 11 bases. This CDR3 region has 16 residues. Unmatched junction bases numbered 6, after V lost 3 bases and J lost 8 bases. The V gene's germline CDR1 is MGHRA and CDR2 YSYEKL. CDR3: CASSQPDRGRYSPLHF. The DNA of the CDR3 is TGCGCCAGCAGCCAGCCGGACAGGGGGCGGTATTCACCCCTCCACTTT.

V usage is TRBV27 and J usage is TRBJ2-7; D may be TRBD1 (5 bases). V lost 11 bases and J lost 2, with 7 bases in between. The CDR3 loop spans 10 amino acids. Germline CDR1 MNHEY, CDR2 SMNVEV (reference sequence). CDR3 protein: CAGATYEQYF. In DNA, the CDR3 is TGTGCCGGGGCCACCTACGAGCAGTACTTC.

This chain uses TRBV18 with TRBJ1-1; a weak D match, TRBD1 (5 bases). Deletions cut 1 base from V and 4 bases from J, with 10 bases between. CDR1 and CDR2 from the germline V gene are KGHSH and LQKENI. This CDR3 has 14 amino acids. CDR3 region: CASSPREGTTEAFF. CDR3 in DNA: TGTGCCAGCTCACCACGGGAGGGGACCACTGAAGCTTTCTTT.

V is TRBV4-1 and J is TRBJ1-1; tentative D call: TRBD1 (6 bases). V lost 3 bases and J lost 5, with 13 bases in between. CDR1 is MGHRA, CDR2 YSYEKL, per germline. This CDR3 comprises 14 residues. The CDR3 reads CASSHPPGDTEAFF. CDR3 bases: TGCGCCAGCAGCCACCCCCCAGGGGATACTGAAGCTTTCTTT.

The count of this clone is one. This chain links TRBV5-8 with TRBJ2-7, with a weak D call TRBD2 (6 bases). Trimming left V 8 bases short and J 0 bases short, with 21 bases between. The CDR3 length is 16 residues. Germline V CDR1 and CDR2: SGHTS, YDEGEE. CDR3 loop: CASSLRGVFSSYEQYF. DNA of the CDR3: TGTGCCAGTTCCCTACGCGGGGTTTTTAGCTCCTACGAGCAGTACTTC.

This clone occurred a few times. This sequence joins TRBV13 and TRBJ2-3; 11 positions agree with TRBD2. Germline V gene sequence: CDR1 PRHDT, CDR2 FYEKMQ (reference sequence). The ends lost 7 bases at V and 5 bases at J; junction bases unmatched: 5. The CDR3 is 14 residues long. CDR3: CASTPGLAGDTQYF. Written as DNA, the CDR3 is TGTGCCAGCACCCCCGGACTAGCGGGAGATACGCAGTATTTT.

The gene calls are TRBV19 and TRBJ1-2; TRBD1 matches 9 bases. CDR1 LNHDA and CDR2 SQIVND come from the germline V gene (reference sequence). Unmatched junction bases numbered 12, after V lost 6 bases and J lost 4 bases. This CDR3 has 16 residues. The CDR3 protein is CASRPLGDRDFYGYTF. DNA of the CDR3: TGTGCCAGTAGGCCTCTAGGGGACAGGGACTTCTATGGCTACACCTTC.